These 18 T cell receptor beta chains share one sample of origin, sequenced in a study of a mutant IDH1 vaccine in newly diagnosed glioma. Antigens of these TCRs are unknown. The time point here: week 23, last vaccination. What each vaccine dose contained was 300 ug of mutant IDH1 20-mer peptide, accompanied by topical imiquimod. Method: immunoSEQ multiplex PCR; TCRdb's copy keeps in-frame clones and lacks some. Of approximately 82,000 clones in the sample, approximately 85% were seen once. This specimen consisted of PBMCs, obtained from a glioma patient whose treatment included an IDH1 peptide vaccine. The origin of the receptors is a woman in her fifties or sixties with glioma.

V gene TRBV5-6 combines with J gene TRBJ1-6; D is perhaps TRBD1 (5 bases). Trimming removed 1 base at V and 9 bases at J, with 14 bases between. Germline CDR1 is SGHDT and CDR2 is YYEEEE. This CDR3 has 15 amino acids. The CDR3 DNA follows: TGTGCCAGCAGCTTGTATAGGGGAAGGGGTTCACCCCTCCACTTT. Its protein product is CASSLYRGRGSPLHF.

Written as DNA, the CDR3 is TGTGCCAGCAGCAGAGGGGATCTCTATGGCTACACCTTC. Its protein is CASSRGDLYGYTF. The V call is TRBV9, the J call TRBJ1-2; D may be TRBD1 (5 bases). Germline values: CDR1 SGDLS, CDR2 YYNGEE. Trimming pared 4 bases from V and 4 bases from J, leaving 11 bases between. The CDR3 totals 13 residues.

The V and J genes are TRBV14 and TRBJ2-3; D ambiguous. CDR1 SGHDN and CDR2 FVKESK come from the germline V gene. The V end was cut by 3 bases, the J end by 0 bases, with 13 bases between. The CDR3 sequence is 16 residues long. In DNA form, the CDR3 reads TGTGCCAGCAGCCAGGAACGGGCCGCTAGCACAGATACGCAGTATTTT. Its protein is CASSQERAASTDTQYF.

V is TRBV28 and J is TRBJ1-2; D not resolved. V lost 2 bases and J lost 3, with 13 bases in between. The germline V gene encodes CDR1 MDHEN and CDR2 SYDVKM. The CDR3 is 15 amino acids. CDR3 in amino acids: CASSLARRGYYGYTF. The CDR3 DNA sequence: TGTGCCAGCAGTTTAGCCCGTCGGGGATACTATGGCTACACCTTC.

This rearrangement joins TRBV28 to TRBJ1-4; 7 bases agree with TRBD1. The CDR3 runs to 15 residues. With 6 bases clipped from V and 6 bases from J, the junction kept 10 bases outside the gene matches. Germline CDR1 and CDR2: MDHEN and SYDVKM. Here the CDR3 DNA reads TGTGCCAGCAGCCTGGGACCAGGGGGGGATGAAAAACTGTTTTTT. Protein: CASSLGPGGDEKLFF.

CDR3 amino acids: CASSSPRRQFF. The CDR3 DNA reads TGTGCCAGCAGCTCCCCGCGGCGGCAGTTCTTC. J is TRBJ2-1 and V is TRBV28; D is unclear. The CDR3 consists of 11 residues. Germline V gene lookup returns CDR1 MDHEN and CDR2 SYDVKM. V was clipped by 6 bases and J by 12 bases, with 12 bases between them. Full variable domain (missing parts from reference TRBV28 and TRBJ2-1): DVKVTQSSRYLVKRTGEKVFLECVQDMDHENMFWYRQDPGLGLRLIYFSYDVKMKEKGDIPEGYSVSREKKERFSLILESASTNQTSMYLCASSSPRRQFFGPGTRLTVL.

The CDR3 spells CASSVARGGTEAFF. CDR3 sequence (DNA): TGTGCCAGCAGCGTAGCCAGGGGTGGGACTGAAGCTTTCTTT. The gene calls are TRBV9 and TRBJ1-1; a possible D gene is TRBD1 (6 bases). CDR3 length equals 14 residues. Trimming pared 0 bases from V and 5 bases from J, leaving 11 bases between. The germline CDR1 and CDR2 sequences are SGDLS and YYNGEE.

CDR3 sequence: CASSPGRNNYGYTF. For the CDR3, the DNA is TGTGCCAGCTCACCGGGACGGAATAACTATGGCTACACCTTC. V usage is TRBV18 and J usage is TRBJ1-2, with D perhaps matching TRBD1 (5 bases). The CDR3 covers 14 residues. With 3 bases removed from V and 1 base from J, the gap between germline ends came to 9 bases. The V gene's germline CDR1 is KGHSH and CDR2 LQKENI.

The sample holds a few counts of this clone. The V call is TRBV10-1, the J call TRBJ2-7; 7 nucleotides line up with TRBD1. The CDR3 totals 15 residues. Trimming removed 4 bases from V and 0 bases from J; junction bases left unmatched: 6. The germline CDR1 and CDR2 sequences are WNHNN and SYGVQD (reference sequence). The CDR3 nucleotides are TGCGCCAGCAGTGGCTACAGGGGTTTCTCCTACGAGCAGTACTTC. Amino acid sequence: CASSGYRGFSYEQYF.

This rearrangement joins TRBV6-4 to TRBJ2-1; 7 bases line up with TRBD2. The CDR3 sequence is 18 residues long. The J segment lost 9 bases and the V segment lost 7 bases, leaving 24 bases of the junction unmatched. CDR1 is MRHNA and CDR2 is SNTAGT in the germline V gene. The CDR3 protein is CASTYYSPGWEGLLEQFF. The CDR3 DNA is TGTGCCAGCACCTACTATTCTCCGGGGTGGGAGGGCCTGCTTGAGCAGTTCTTC.

V gene TRBV7-8 combines with J gene TRBJ1-2; D might be TRBD1 (5 bases). The germline gives CDR1 SGHVS, CDR2 FQNEAQ. The CDR3 has 16 amino acids. V was clipped by 0 bases and J by 3 bases, with 14 bases between them. CDR3 nucleotides: TGTGCCAGCAGCTTAGCCAGGGAGAGGGGCTACTATGGCTACACCTTC. It codes for CASSLARERGYYGYTF.

This chain connects TRBV15 to TRBJ1-1; D is unclear. The CDR3 sequence is 13 residues long. Germline V gene sequence: CDR1 LNHNV, CDR2 YYDKDF (reference sequence). Trimming shortened V by 3 bases and J by 2 bases, and 7 bases separated the two germline ends. CDR3 amino acids: CATSRTPNTEAFF. For the CDR3, the DNA is TGTGCCACCAGCAGGACCCCCAACACTGAAGCTTTCTTT.

The genes are TRBV6-1 and TRBJ1-4; D perhaps matches TRBD1 (6 bases). This CDR3 spans 15 amino acids. The germline V gene has CDR1 MNHNS and CDR2 SASEGT. Trimming pared 7 bases from V and 10 bases from J, leaving 22 bases between. CDR3 nucleotides: TGTGCCAGCATCAGTCGGTCAGGGGAGGGTGGAAAACTGTTTTTT. Protein: CASISRSGEGGKLFF.

The V and J genes are TRBV7-8 and TRBJ2-1; D is possibly TRBD2 (5 bases). Per germline, CDR1 SGHVS and CDR2 FQNEAQ. Trimming took 3 bases from V and 0 from J, leaving 9 bases between them. The CDR3 consists of 15 residues. The CDR3 loop is CASSFGGSSYNEQFF. Here the CDR3 DNA reads TGTGCCAGCAGCTTCGGAGGCAGCTCCTACAATGAGCAGTTCTTC.

J is TRBJ2-6 and V is TRBV9; no clear D. V dropped 1 base and J dropped 2 bases, with 7 bases sitting between them. In germline, CDR1 is SGDLS, CDR2 YYNGEE. The CDR3 contains 15 residues. The chain's CDR3 is CASSVQATGANVLTF. The DNA of the CDR3 is TGTGCCAGCAGCGTACAGGCAACTGGGGCCAACGTCCTGACTTTC.

This clone was seen once. This sequence joins TRBV15 and TRBJ1-6; D gene uncertain. The CDR3 runs to 15 residues. The V end was cut by 1 base, the J end by 6 bases, with 10 bases between. Germline lookup yields CDR1 LNHNV and CDR2 YYDKDF (reference sequence). CDR3 nucleotides: TGTGCCACCAGCAGAGGAGGAAGTTCTAATTCACCCCTCCACTTT. Its protein product is CATSRGGSSNSPLHF.

J is TRBJ2-6 and V is TRBV4-1; tentative D call: TRBD1 (5 bases). Germline-derived CDR1 and CDR2 are MGHRA and YSYEKL. The CDR3 sequence is 17 residues long. V was trimmed by 0 bases and J by 2 bases, leaving 11 bases between them. The DNA of the CDR3 is TGCGCCAGCAGCCAAGATTGGGGCTCTCCTGGGGCCAACGTCCTGACTTTC. This gives the protein CASSQDWGSPGANVLTF.

The rearrangement uses TRBV28 and TRBJ1-3; TRBD1 is a possible D gene (5 bases). The CDR3 covers 14 residues. CDR1 and CDR2 (germline): MDHEN, SYDVKM. V was cut by 5 bases and J by 4 bases, with 12 bases left in between. The CDR3 loop reads CASSSGGGGNTIYF. The CDR3 region has the DNA TGTGCCAGCAGTAGCGGGGGAGGGGGAAACACCATATATTTT.